This TCR beta chain was obtained from a study of vaccination and CD4 T cells after COVID-19. Study background: The study sampled three convalescent patients at day 14 and again at days 161 to 241 post-vaccination.

As to this clonotype: Its antigen is currently unknown.

Cultured CD4+ T-cell DNA underwent Oncomine TCR Beta short-read sequencing. MiXCR, run by TCRdb on the PCR reads, gives a single entry per CDR3 protein. The sample holds some 24,000 distinct CDR3 sequences; about 30% are singletons and the top ten take approximately 3%. CDR1 and CDR2 from the germline V gene are SGHRS and YFSETQ. V was cut by 4 bases and J by 8 bases, with 13 bases left in between. The CDR3 is made up of 14 amino acids. Indicated time point: late sampling 161 to 241 days after vaccination in a few convalescent patients. Treatment specified: roughly nine-day PBMC culture with coronavirus spike peptide pools or control peptides (ViraFEST assay).

The clonotype originates from a human donor who had recovered from COVID-19. This specimen consisted of CD4+ T cells from blood, cultured in vitro, obtained about 7 months after SARS-CoV-2 vaccination. The chain has TRBV5-1 and TRBJ1-6; no reliable D call. The CDR3 nucleotides are TGCGCCAGCAGCCCCCTTGGGCCGTATTCACCCCTCCACTTT. Protein product: CASSPLGPYSPLHF.